Listed below are T cell receptor beta chains from one sample, sequenced in a study of cytomegalovirus exposure and HLA in healthy donors. Assay: immunoSEQ multiplex PCR; the TCRdb copy retains only in-frame clones and omits some. The sample totals some 120,000 clones; its top ten clones hold about 3.5%. The sequenced sample consisted of PBMCs. These receptors all stem from a man aged 18 to 35 in good health and CMV-seronegative. Each CDR3 is given without its conserved first and last residue.

TRBV5-1	TRBJ1-1	ASSLRAGISYTEAF
TRBV5-1	TRBJ2-7	ASSSLGVGGQY
TRBV6-6	TRBJ2-7	ASSPTGLAYEQY
TRBV9	TRBJ2-2	ASSASNTGELF
TRBV14	TRBJ1-1	ASSPTGWNTEAF
TRBV30	TRBJ1-1	AWTRDRVNTEAF
TRBV5-1	TRBJ2-3	ASSLEGSHTDTQY
TRBV9	TRBJ1-1	ASSTTGTSTEAF
TRBV27	TRBJ1-1	ASSLYRRPRLRAGTEAF
TRBV10-2	TRBJ2-7	ASSEQGGNEQY
TRBV5-1	TRBJ2-5	ASSLAGTRVEQY
TRBV6-6	TRBJ2-7	ASSLQGIPYEQY
TRBV27	TRBJ2-7	ASRSSGESNEQY
TRBV5-6	TRBJ1-4	ASSKQLGGATNEKLF
TRBV5-4	-	ASSLDPGGWGEQY
TRBV5-6	TRBJ2-7	ASSLLGTPTYEQY
TRBV6-1	TRBJ1-1	ASSDGTGGKTEAF
TRBV7-9	TRBJ1-1	ASSDRGGGTEAF
TRBV27	TRBJ2-2	ASSLSGGPATGELF
TRBV6-1	TRBJ1-5	ASRQTGQGNQPQH
TRBV27	TRBJ1-1	ASSLSTGEAF
TRBV5-6	TRBJ1-5	ASSPGGGNQPQH
TRBV4-1	TRBJ2-5	ASSPLPSGGAETQY
TRBV27	TRBJ2-1	ASSPRGRMGSEQF
TRBV30	TRBJ1-5	AWSATGSNQPQH
TRBV7-6	TRBJ2-1	ASSLKGNEQF
TRBV18	TRBJ1-4	ASSPGSEGYEKLF